Below are 10 T cell receptor beta chains sequenced from a single sample in a study of human T cells and chemical hapten exposure. Indicated time point: patch test 1, 2 weeks after DPC sensitization. Stated treatment: therapeutic diphenylcyclopropenone sensitization with weekly scalp DPC. TCRdb re-analysed the RACE reads in MiXCR, keeping a single row per CDR3 protein. The profile shows tens of thousands of distinct CDR3 sequences, about 9.4% of them singletons. The sample consisted of whole blood, taken in connection with sensitization to the hapten diphenylcyclopropenone (DPC). These receptors were obtained from a woman aged 45-65 years with alopecia areata. Some clones in this sample may be carry-over from other donors' samples.

J is TRBJ2-7 and V is TRBV4-2; D call uncertain. Trimming took off 3 bases at V and 4 bases at J, with 10 bases between the two ends. Looked up from germline, CDR1 is LGHNA and CDR2 is YNFKEQ. The CDR3 length is 13 residues. CDR3 nucleotides: TGTGCCAGCAGCCAGATCGCTCTTTACGAGCAGTACTTC. Amino acids: CASSQIALYEQYF.

A few counts support this clonotype. The chain recombines TRBV7-3 with TRBJ2-3; D is perhaps TRBD1 (6 bases). Germline assignment: CDR1 SGHTA and CDR2 FQGTGA. The CDR3 totals 15 residues. Trimming left V 5 bases short and J 5 bases short, with 17 bases between. The CDR3 protein is CASSLGSARGDTQYF. The CDR3 DNA reads TGTGCCAGCAGCCTGGGGTCAGCCAGGGGAGATACGCAGTATTTT.

This clonotype was seen a handful of times. This chain links TRBV18 with TRBJ2-3, with TRBD1 as a possible D gene (5 bases). Trimming stripped 5 bases from V and 2 bases from J, with 14 bases between. Germline assignment: CDR1 KGHSH and CDR2 LQKENI. The CDR3 covers 15 residues. The CDR3 is CASSSSGPYTDTQYF. The CDR3 DNA follows: TGTGCCAGCTCAAGTTCAGGGCCCTACACAGATACGCAGTATTTT.

In this sample, this clonotype turned up a few times. A junction end diverges from the germline sequence, so it may reflect a read error. This chain uses TRBV29-1 with TRBJ2-1, with TRBD2 matching 7 bases. CDR3 length equals 12 residues. CDR1 is SQVTM and CDR2 is ANQGSEA in the germline V gene. The chain's CDR3 is CATSEPYNEQFF. The CDR3 DNA reads as TGTGCTACTAGCGAACCCTACAATGAGCAGTTCTTC.

This sequence joins TRBV19 and TRBJ2-6; no firm D call. The germline CDR1 and CDR2 sequences are LNHDA and SQIVND (reference sequence). Trimming removed 3 bases at V and 1 base at J, with 16 bases between. CDR3 length: 18 residues. CDR3 in DNA: TGTGCCAGTAGTATTAGGGCGCAACTACGTTCTGGGGCCAACGTCCTGACTTTC. Its translation is CASSIRAQLRSGANVLTF.

This chain connects TRBV2 to TRBJ1-6; D uncertain. The V gene lost 7 bases and the J gene lost 2 bases, with 9 bases spanning the gap. This CDR3 is 14 amino acids long. Germline loops: CDR1 SNHLY, CDR2 FYNNEI. The CDR3 coding sequence is TGTGCCAGCATTTATACAGCCTATAATTCACCCCTCCACTTT. Translating it yields CASIYTAYNSPLHF.

This clonotype appeared a few times. V usage is TRBV15 and J usage is TRBJ2-1, with 12 bases that match TRBD2. The CDR3 sequence is 18 residues long. The trim removed 1 base at V and 7 bases at J, leaving 11 bases unmatched. In germline, CDR1 is LNHNV, CDR2 YYDKDF (reference sequence). The CDR3 DNA follows: TGTGCCACCAGCAGAGGGGCGGTCCGGACTAGCGGGATAAATGAGCAGTTCTTC. Encoded protein: CATSRGAVRTSGINEQFF. Complete variable domain (other parts from reference TRBV15 and TRBJ2-1): DAMVIQNPRYQVTQFGKPVTLSCSQTLNHNVMYWYQQKSSQAPKLLFHYYDKDFNNEADTPDNFQSRRPNTSFCFLDIRSPGLGDTAMYLCATSRGAVRTSGINEQFFGPGTRLTVL.

The chain links TRBV2 to TRBJ1-4, with TRBD1 matching over 9 bases. This CDR3 is 14 amino acids long. V dropped 9 bases and J dropped 5; count of bases not matched to a gene: 7. The germline gives CDR1 SNHLY, CDR2 FYNNEI. The CDR3 reads CASCGDRGNEKLFF. The CDR3 nucleotides are TGTGCCAGTTGTGGAGACAGGGGGAATGAAAAACTGTTTTTT.

There are a few counts of this clonotype. The chain carries TRBV6-4 and TRBJ1-5; D is unresolved. Germline V gene sequence: CDR1 MRHNA, CDR2 SNTAGT. Trimming cost V 5 bases and J 4 bases, with 9 bases left between them. The CDR3 loop spans 13 amino acids. The CDR3 reads CASSSEGNQPQHF. The DNA of the CDR3 is TGTGCCAGCAGTTCCGAAGGTAATCAGCCCCAGCATTTT.

This clonotype was seen repeatedly, ten times or more. This sequence joins TRBV7-9 and TRBJ2-4; the match to TRBD1 covers 8 bases. V lost 4 bases to trimming and J lost 0 bases; unmatched junction nucleotides: 5. The CDR3 extends over 16 amino acids. Germline CDR1 SEHNR, CDR2 FQNEAQ (reference sequence). The CDR3 loop is CASSSTGALAKNIQYF. DNA of the CDR3: TGTGCCAGCAGCTCGACAGGGGCCTTAGCCAAAAACATTCAGTACTTC.